These 25 T cell receptor beta chains were sequenced from one sample in a study of blood T cell repertoires in COVID-19. TCRdb keeps only in-frame clones here, not all; method: immunoSEQ multiplex PCR. The data contain about 240,000 clones, 82% of them singletons. Sequencing used peripheral blood. These receptors all stem from a woman aged 55-69 years with active or convalescent COVID-19.

The chain has TRBV6-4 and TRBJ2-3, with D maybe TRBD1 (6 bases). This CDR3 comprises 15 residues. The V end was cut by 4 bases, the J end by 8 bases, with 19 bases between. CDR1 is MRHNA and CDR2 is SNTAGT in the germline V gene. In DNA form, the CDR3 reads TGTGCCAGCAGTGCAGCCCGGGTCTCACAGGGTACGCAGTATTTT. Translated, it gives CASSAARVSQGTQYF.

The CDR3 loop reads CASSLVFGLETQYF. The CDR3 DNA follows: TGTGCCAGCAGCTTGGTGTTCGGTCTCGAGACCCAGTACTTC. The gene calls are TRBV5-6 and TRBJ2-5; D gene unclear. V dropped 0 bases and J dropped 5 bases, with 11 bases sitting between them. The CDR3 is 14 amino acids. The germline V gene encodes CDR1 SGHDT and CDR2 YYEEEE.

The gene calls are TRBV19 and TRBJ1-5; tentative D call: TRBD1 (5 bases). Trimming removed 7 bases from V and 4 bases from J, with 11 bases in between. The CDR3 totals 13 residues. Per germline, CDR1 LNHDA and CDR2 SQIVND (reference sequence). DNA for the CDR3: TGTGCCAGTACTGGACACCTAAATCAGCCCCAGCATTTT. Protein sequence: CASTGHLNQPQHF.

This rearrangement joins TRBV15 to TRBJ2-3, with D tentatively TRBD1 (6 bases). CDR3 length equals 14 residues. V shed 5 bases and J shed 5 bases, with 14 bases lying between them. Germline V gives CDR1 LNHNV, CDR2 YYDKDF (reference sequence). DNA for the CDR3: TGTGCCACCAGCGGATACAGGGAGAAAGATACGCAGTATTTT. Protein: CATSGYREKDTQYF.

V usage is TRBV6-5 and J usage is TRBJ1-1; D is unresolved. V was clipped by 6 bases and J by 4 bases, with 18 bases between them. The CDR3 spans 15 residues. Germline loops: CDR1 MNHEY, CDR2 SVGAGI. CDR3 bases: TGTGCCAGCAGGTATGACGCACGGCGGAGCACTGAAGCTTTCTTT. Amino acids: CASRYDARRSTEAFF.

The CDR3 sequence: CASSRPGPAGRTDTQYF. The CDR3 nucleotides are TGTGCCAGCAGCCGCCCCGGCCCAGCGGGGCGGACAGATACGCAGTATTTT. The V gene is TRBV3-1 (or the pseudogene TRBV3-2), the J gene TRBJ2-3; 7 bases map to TRBD2. The CDR3 is 17 residues long. Trimming cost V 4 bases and J 3 bases; bases outside gene matches: 13. The germline V gene encodes CDR1 LGHDT and CDR2 YNNKEL (reference sequence).

The CDR3 reads CASSLDFVGGHTEAFF. In nucleotides, the CDR3 is TGCGCCAGCAGCTTGGATTTCGTGGGGGGTCACACTGAAGCTTTCTTT. The chain is built from TRBV5-1 and TRBJ1-1, with D maybe TRBD1 (5 bases). The CDR3 contains 16 residues. Per germline, CDR1 SGHRS and CDR2 YFSETQ. V was pared by 0 bases and J by 3 bases, with 15 bases between.

This clone was seen ten or more times. The chain carries TRBV5-5 and TRBJ1-2, with a possible D match to TRBD1 (5 bases). CDR1 is SGHKS, CDR2 YYEKEE, per germline (reference sequence). V shed 0 bases and J shed 4 bases, with 22 bases lying between them. This CDR3 comprises 18 residues. CDR3 bases: TGTGCCAGCAGCTTGGCAGGTATGGGGCAGGCGAAACTCTATGGCTACACCTTC. It translates to CASSLAGMGQAKLYGYTF.

A few counts support this clone. The rearrangement links TRBV3-1 (or the pseudogene TRBV3-2) to TRBJ1-4, with 11 bases identical to TRBD1. Trimming took 0 bases from V and 7 from J; bases not matched to a gene: 1. This CDR3 region has 15 residues. Germline CDR1 and CDR2: LGHDT and YNNKEL (reference sequence). Here the CDR3 reads CASSQEDRGREKLFF. In nucleotides, the CDR3 is TGTGCCAGCAGCCAAGAGGACAGGGGGCGTGAAAAACTGTTTTTT.

The chain links TRBV29-1 to TRBJ2-3, with TRBD2 identical over 15 bases. V lost 1 base and J lost 0; bases outside the gene matches: 2. CDR3 length equals 17 residues. The germline V gene encodes CDR1 SQVTM and CDR2 ANQGSEA. This CDR3 is CSVEGTSGGGSTDTQYF. In DNA, the CDR3 is TGCAGCGTTGAAGGGACTAGCGGGGGGGGTAGCACAGATACGCAGTATTTT.

The V gene is TRBV3-1 (or the pseudogene TRBV3-2), the J gene TRBJ1-4, with 9 positions matching TRBD1. Germline lookup yields CDR1 LGHDT and CDR2 YNNKEL (reference sequence). This CDR3 region has 20 residues. V was pared by 0 bases and J by 1 base, with 12 bases of the junction left unmatched. The CDR3: CASSQDLVTGGRGTNEKLFF. Here the CDR3 DNA reads TGTGCCAGCAGCCAAGATCTTGTAACAGGGGGCCGGGGAACTAATGAAAAACTGTTTTTT.

The gene calls are TRBV16 and TRBJ1-4, with TRBD1 identical over 7 bases. This CDR3 contains 15 residues. Unmatched junction bases numbered 6, after V lost 4 bases and J lost 4 bases. Germline values: CDR1 KGHSY, CDR2 FQNENV. The CDR3 sequence is CASSPGTVSNEKLFF. CDR3 bases: TGTGCCAGCAGCCCGGGGACAGTTAGTAATGAAAAACTGTTTTTT.

V gene TRBV6-5 combines with J gene TRBJ1-1, with a possible D match to TRBD1 (6 bases). Trimming took off 7 bases at V and 10 bases at J, with 16 bases between the two ends. This CDR3 is 12 amino acids long. In germline, CDR1 is MNHEY, CDR2 SVGAGI. CDR3 coding DNA: TGTGCCAGCACCCCTCCGGGGGGCCGAGCTTTCTTT. Protein: CASTPPGGRAFF.

The chain uses TRBV2 and TRBJ2-2; 9 nucleotides agree with TRBD2. The CDR3 contains 17 residues. Trimming took 0 bases from V and 6 from J; bases not matched to a gene: 8. Looked up from germline, CDR1 is SNHLY and CDR2 is FYNNEI. The CDR3 DNA sequence: TGTGCCAGCAGTGAAGCGGGGGCTAGCGGGAAGCCCGGGGAGCTGTTTTTT. Translated: CASSEAGASGKPGELFF.

The chain recombines TRBV7-9 with TRBJ2-2; D is ambiguous. The germline V gene encodes CDR1 SEHNR and CDR2 FQNEAQ (reference sequence). CDR3 length equals 16 residues. The V end was cut by 1 base, the J end by 1 base, with 10 bases between. CDR3: CASSLVGELNTGELFF. The CDR3 bases are TGTGCCAGCAGCTTAGTAGGAGAGTTGAACACCGGGGAGCTGTTTTTT.

This clone occurred once. This chain uses TRBV27 with TRBJ1-6; possibly TRBD1 for D (6 bases). CDR1 and CDR2 from the germline V gene are MNHEY and SMNVEV (reference sequence). The CDR3 spans 16 residues. V was shortened by 1 base and J by 1 base, with 8 bases between the two germline ends. The CDR3 bases are TGTGCCAGCAGTTTATGGCAGGGGTCCTATAATTCACCCCTCCACTTT. Translation: CASSLWQGSYNSPLHF.

Comments on this clone: Other DNA variants within this sample encode the same CDR3. The V and J genes are TRBV7-6 and TRBJ2-1; tentative D call: TRBD2 (6 bases). The germline V and J ends were trimmed by 2 bases and 6 bases, with 11 bases remaining between them. Germline values: CDR1 SGHVS, CDR2 FNYEAQ. The length of the CDR3 is 14 residues. CDR3 protein: CASSLSGTGNEQFF. CDR3 nucleotide sequence: TGTGCCAGCAGCTTAAGTGGGACTGGCAATGAGCAGTTCTTC.

In this sample, this clone turned up once. This chain connects TRBV6-6 to TRBJ2-3; 10 bases line up with TRBD1. CDR1 is MNHNY, CDR2 SVGAGI, per germline (reference sequence). The CDR3 sequence is 15 residues long. The ends lost 6 bases at V and 4 bases at J; junction bases unmatched: 7. The CDR3 DNA is TGTGCCAGCAGCCTAATGGGACAGGGGTCAGATACGCAGTATTTT. Translating it yields CASSLMGQGSDTQYF.

The chain has TRBV6-5 and TRBJ1-5; tentative D call: TRBD1 (6 bases). The CDR3 sequence is 15 residues long. V was shortened by 6 bases and J by 3 bases, with 15 bases between the two germline ends. Germline CDR1 is MNHEY and CDR2 is SVGAGI. Written as DNA, the CDR3 is TGTGCCAGCAGACGGGCGCCAGGGGCCAATCAGCCCCAGCATTTT. As protein: CASRRAPGANQPQHF.

The genes are TRBV19 and TRBJ1-1, with 9 bases lining up with TRBD1. This CDR3 spans 16 amino acids. In germline, CDR1 is LNHDA, CDR2 SQIVND (reference sequence). With V trimmed by 5 bases and J by 0 bases, 7 bases remained unmatched. Here the CDR3 reads CASSPGQGRMNTEAFF. Here the CDR3 DNA reads TGTGCCAGTAGTCCTGGACAGGGGAGGATGAACACTGAAGCTTTCTTT.

In this sample, this clone turned up a few times. The genes are TRBV25-1 and TRBJ1-5, with a weak D call TRBD1 (6 bases). This CDR3 spans 13 amino acids. Germline V gene sequence: CDR1 MGHDK, CDR2 SYGVNS. Trimming cost V 8 bases and J 5 bases, with 13 bases left between them. CDR3 bases: TGTGCCAGCGGCTCGACAGGTTATCAGCCCCAGCATTTT. Translated: CASGSTGYQPQHF. Full variable domain (outside the CDR3, taken from reference TRBV25-1 and TRBJ1-5): EADIYQTPRYLVIGTGKKITLECSQTMGHDKMYWYQQDPGMELHLIHYSYGVNSTEKGDLSSESTVSRIRTEHFPLTLESARPSHTSQYLCASGSTGYQPQHFGDGTRLSIL.

The V call is TRBV7-3, the J call TRBJ2-2, with a weak D call TRBD1 (6 bases). CDR3 length: 15 amino acids. V was pared by 5 bases and J by 6 bases, with 16 bases between. In germline, CDR1 is SGHTA, CDR2 FQGTGA. The CDR3 region is CASSEQGGGAGELFF. In DNA, the CDR3 is TGTGCCAGCAGCGAACAGGGTGGGGGTGCCGGGGAGCTGTTTTTT.

This sequence joins TRBV11-2 and TRBJ2-3, with 8 bases identical to TRBD1. V shed 4 bases, J shed 6 bases, and the junction held 9 bases outside the gene matches. The CDR3 sequence is 15 residues long. Germline-derived CDR1 and CDR2 are SGHAT and FQNNGV. This chain's CDR3 is CASSSRTGSSDTQYF. CDR3 nucleotides: TGTGCCAGCAGCTCCCGGACAGGGTCTTCGGATACGCAGTATTTT.

V usage is TRBV2 and J usage is TRBJ1-1; D gene unclear. Trimming pared 9 bases from V and 1 base from J, leaving 9 bases between. This CDR3 is built from 12 residues. CDR1 SNHLY and CDR2 FYNNEI come from the germline V gene. The CDR3 protein is CASQWRNTEAFF. The DNA of the CDR3 is TGTGCCAGTCAGTGGAGGAACACTGAAGCTTTCTTT.

V and J are TRBV6-6 and TRBJ1-2, with 12 bases that match TRBD1. CDR3 length: 12 residues. Germline V gene sequence: CDR1 MNHNY, CDR2 SVGAGI (reference sequence). The junction had 3 bases not matched to a gene; V was cut back by 6 bases and J by 10 bases. The CDR3: CASSPGQGAYTF. CDR3 coding DNA: TGTGCCAGCAGCCCGGGACAGGGGGCCTACACCTTC.